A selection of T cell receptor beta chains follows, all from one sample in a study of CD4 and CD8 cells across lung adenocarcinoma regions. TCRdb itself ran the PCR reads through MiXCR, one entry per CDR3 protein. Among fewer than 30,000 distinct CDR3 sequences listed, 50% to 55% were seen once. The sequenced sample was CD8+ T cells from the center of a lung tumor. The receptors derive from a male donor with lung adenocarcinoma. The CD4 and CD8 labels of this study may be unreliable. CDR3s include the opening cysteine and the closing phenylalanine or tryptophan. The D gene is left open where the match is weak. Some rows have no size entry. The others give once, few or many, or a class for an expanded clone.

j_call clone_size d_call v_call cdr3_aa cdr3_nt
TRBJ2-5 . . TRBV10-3 CAGRGGGSPDTQYF TGTGCGGGCAGGGGGGGCGGGAGCCCAGATACGCAGTATTTC
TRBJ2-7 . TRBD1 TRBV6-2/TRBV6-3 CASRLRDSYEQYF TGTGCCAGCAGGCTCAGGGACAGCTACGAGCAGTACTTC
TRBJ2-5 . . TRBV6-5 CASSWFETQYF TGTGCCAGCAGTTGGTTTGAGACCCAGTACTTC
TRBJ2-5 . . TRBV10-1 CASSEGTQETQYF TGCGCCAGCAGTGAGGGGACTCAAGAGACCCAGTACTTC
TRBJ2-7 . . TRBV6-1 CASTQMGAEAYEQYF TGTGCCAGCACCCAAATGGGGGCCGAGGCCTACGAGCAGTACTTC
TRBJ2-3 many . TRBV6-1 CASSDPWGSTDTQYF TGTGCCAGCAGTGACCCCTGGGGTAGCACAGATACGCAGTATTTT
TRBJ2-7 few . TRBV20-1 CSARDKARSSYNEQYF TGCAGTGCTAGAGATAAAGCGCGGAGCTCCTACAATGAGCAGTACTTC
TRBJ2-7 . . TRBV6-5 CASSYSGLGANDTQYF TGTGCCAGCAGTTACTCCGGGCTGGGAGCCAATGATACGCAGTACTTC
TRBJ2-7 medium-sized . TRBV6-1 CASSEEPTPYEQYF TGTGCCAGCAGTGAAGAACCTACTCCCTACGAGCAGTACTTC
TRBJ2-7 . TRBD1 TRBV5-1 CASSLSGQGYEQYF TGCGCCAGCAGCTTGTCGGGACAGGGGTACGAGCAGTACTTC
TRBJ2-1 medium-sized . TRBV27 CASSPWRWANEQFF TGTGCCAGCAGCCCGTGGCGATGGGCGAATGAGCAGTTCTTC
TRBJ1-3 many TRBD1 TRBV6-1 CASRQGRDTIYF TGTGCCAGCCGACAGGGTCGGGACACCATATATTTT
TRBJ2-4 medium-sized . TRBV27 CASSPETLGENIQYF TGTGCCAGCAGTCCGGAGACTCTCGGGGAAAACATTCAGTACTTC
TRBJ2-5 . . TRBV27 CASSPLRDPDTQYF TGTGCCAGCAGTCCCCTACGGGACCCAGATACGCAGTACTTT
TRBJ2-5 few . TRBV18 CASSPGRTGLRVAQYF TGTGCCAGCTCACCAGGCAGGACCGGCCTAAGAGTGGCCCAGTACTTC
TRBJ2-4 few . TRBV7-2 CASSSSNSKNIQYF TGTGCCAGCAGCAGTTCTAATTCCAAAAACATTCAGTACTTC
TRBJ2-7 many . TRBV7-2 CASSPLPDYEQYF TGTGCCAGCAGCCCACTCCCCGACTACGAGCAGTACTTC
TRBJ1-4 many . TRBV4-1 CASSQDLTGTGNEKLFF TGCGCCAGCAGCCAAGATTTGACCGGGACTGGAAATGAAAAACTGTTTTTT
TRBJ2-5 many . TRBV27 CASSTRGPRETQYF TGTGCCAGCAGCACCAGAGGGCCCCGGGAGACCCAGTACTTC
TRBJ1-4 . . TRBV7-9 CASSQDSINEKLFF TGTGCCAGCAGCCAGGACAGTATTAATGAAAAACTGTTTTTT
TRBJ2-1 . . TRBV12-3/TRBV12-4 CASSFGHNNEQFF TGTGCCAGCAGTTTCGGACACAACAATGAGCAGTTCTTC
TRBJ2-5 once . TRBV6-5 CASSLQPGGETQYF TGTGCCAGCAGTCTACAGCCTGGCGGAGAGACCCAGTACTTC
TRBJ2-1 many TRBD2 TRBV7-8 CASSPPTSGYNEQFF TGTGCCAGCAGCCCGCCGACTAGCGGGTACAATGAGCAGTTCTTC
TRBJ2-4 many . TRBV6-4 CASSLGILAKNIQYF TGTGCCAGCAGTTTGGGCATACTAGCCAAAAACATTCAGTACTTC
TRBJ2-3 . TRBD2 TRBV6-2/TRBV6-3 CASRSRASGRSTDTQYF TGTGCCAGCAGGAGCCGGGCTAGCGGGAGGTCGACAGATACGCAGTATTTT
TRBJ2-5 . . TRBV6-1 CASSRDGDQETQYF TGTGCCAGCAGTAGGGACGGGGATCAAGAGACCCAGTACTTC
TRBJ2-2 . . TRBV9 CASSVWGDYGTGELFF TGTGCCAGCAGCGTCTGGGGGGATTATGGCACCGGGGAGCTGTTTTTT
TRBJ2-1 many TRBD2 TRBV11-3 CASSKFMGLAVYNEQFF TGTGCCAGCAGCAAATTTATGGGACTAGCGGTATACAATGAGCAGTTCTTC
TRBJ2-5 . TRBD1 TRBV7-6 CASSLGTGDETQNF TGTGCCAGCAGCCTAGGAACAGGGGACGAGACCCAGAACTTC